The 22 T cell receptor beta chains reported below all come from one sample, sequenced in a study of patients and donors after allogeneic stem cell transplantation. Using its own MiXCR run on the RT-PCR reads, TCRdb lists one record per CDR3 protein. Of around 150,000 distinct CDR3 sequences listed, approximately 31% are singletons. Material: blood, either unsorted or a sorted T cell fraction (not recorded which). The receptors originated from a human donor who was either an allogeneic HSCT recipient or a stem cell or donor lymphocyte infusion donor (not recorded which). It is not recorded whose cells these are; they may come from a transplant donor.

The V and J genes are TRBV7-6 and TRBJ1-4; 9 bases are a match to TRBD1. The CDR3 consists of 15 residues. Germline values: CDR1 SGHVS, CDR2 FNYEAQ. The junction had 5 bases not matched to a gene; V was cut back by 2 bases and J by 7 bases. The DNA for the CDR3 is TGTGCCAGCAGCTTACGGGGACAGGGCAGTGAAAAACTGTTTTTT. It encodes CASSLRGQGSEKLFF.

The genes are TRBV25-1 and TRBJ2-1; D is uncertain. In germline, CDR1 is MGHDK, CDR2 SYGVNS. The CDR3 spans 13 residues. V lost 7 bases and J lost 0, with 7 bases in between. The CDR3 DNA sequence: TGTGCCAGCACTGGGTACTCCTACAATGAGCAGTTCTTC. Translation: CASTGYSYNEQFF.

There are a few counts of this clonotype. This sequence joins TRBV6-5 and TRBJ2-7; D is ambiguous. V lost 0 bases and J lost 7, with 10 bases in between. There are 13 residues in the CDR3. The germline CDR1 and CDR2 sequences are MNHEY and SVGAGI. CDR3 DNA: TGTGCCAGCAGTTACTCGGGATTCTTTGAGCAGTACTTC. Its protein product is CASSYSGFFEQYF.

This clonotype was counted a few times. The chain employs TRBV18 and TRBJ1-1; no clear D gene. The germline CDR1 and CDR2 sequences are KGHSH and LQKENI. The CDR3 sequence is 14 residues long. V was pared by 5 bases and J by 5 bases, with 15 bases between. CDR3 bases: TGTGCCAGCTCAGATTACGCGGCCCAAACTGAAGCTTTCTTT. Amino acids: CASSDYAAQTEAFF.

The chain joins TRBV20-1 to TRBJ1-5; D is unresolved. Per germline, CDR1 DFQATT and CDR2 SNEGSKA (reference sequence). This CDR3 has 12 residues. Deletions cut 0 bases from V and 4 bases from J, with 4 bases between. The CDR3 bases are TGCAGTGCTAGAGATCCGAATCAGCCCCAGCATTTT. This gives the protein CSARDPNQPQHF.

Here the CDR3 DNA reads TGCGCCAGCAGCTTGAAGACGGGATCGTCAACTAATGAAAAACTGTTTTTT. It codes for CASSLKTGSSTNEKLFF. This chain joins TRBV5-1 and TRBJ1-4, with D hard to call. The length of the CDR3 is 17 residues. Between the trimmed V and J ends, which lost 1 base and 0 bases, there was a span of 13 bases. Germline assignment: CDR1 SGHRS and CDR2 YFSETQ.

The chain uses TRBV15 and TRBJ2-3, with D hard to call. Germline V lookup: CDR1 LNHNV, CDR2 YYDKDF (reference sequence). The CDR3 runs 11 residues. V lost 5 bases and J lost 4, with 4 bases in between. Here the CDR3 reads CATSRSDTQYF. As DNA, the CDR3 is TGTGCCACCAGCCGTTCAGATACGCAGTATTTT. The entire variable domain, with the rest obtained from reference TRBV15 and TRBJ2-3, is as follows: DAMVIQNPRYQVTQFGKPVTLSCSQTLNHNVMYWYQQKSSQAPKLLFHYYDKDFNNEADTPDNFQSRRPNTSFCFLDIRSPGLGDTAMYLCATSRSDTQYFGPGTRLTVL.

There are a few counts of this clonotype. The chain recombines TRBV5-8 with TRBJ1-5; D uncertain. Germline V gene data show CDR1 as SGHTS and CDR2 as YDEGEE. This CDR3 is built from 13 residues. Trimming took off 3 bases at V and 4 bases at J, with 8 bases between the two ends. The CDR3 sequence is CASSSHRNQPQHF. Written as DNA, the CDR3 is TGTGCCAGCAGCTCCCATAGGAATCAGCCCCAGCATTTT.

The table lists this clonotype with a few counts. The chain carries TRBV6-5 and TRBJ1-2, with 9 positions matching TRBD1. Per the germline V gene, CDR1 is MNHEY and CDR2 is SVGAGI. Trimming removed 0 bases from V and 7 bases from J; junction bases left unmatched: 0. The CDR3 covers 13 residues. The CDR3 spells CASSYSTGGGYTF. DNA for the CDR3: TGTGCCAGCAGTTACTCGACAGGGGGTGGCTACACCTTC.

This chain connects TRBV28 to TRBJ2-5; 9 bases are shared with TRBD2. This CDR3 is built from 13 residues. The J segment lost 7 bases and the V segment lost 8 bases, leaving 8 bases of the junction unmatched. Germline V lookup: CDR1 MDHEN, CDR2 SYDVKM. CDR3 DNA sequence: TGTGCCAGCCTATCAGCGGGAGGTGGGACCCAGTACTTC. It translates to CASLSAGGGTQYF.

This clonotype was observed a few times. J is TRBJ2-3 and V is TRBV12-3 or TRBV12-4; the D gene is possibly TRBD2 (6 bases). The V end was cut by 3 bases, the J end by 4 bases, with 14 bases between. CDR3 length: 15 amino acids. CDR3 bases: TGTGCCAGCAGTTTGGTGCGGGACCTACCAGATACGCAGTATTTT. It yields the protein CASSLVRDLPDTQYF.

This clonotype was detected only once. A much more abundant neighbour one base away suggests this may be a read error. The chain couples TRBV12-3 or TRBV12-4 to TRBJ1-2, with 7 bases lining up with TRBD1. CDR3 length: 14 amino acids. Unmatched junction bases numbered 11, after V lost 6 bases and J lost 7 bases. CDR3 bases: TGTGCCAGCAGCCGATTGGAGGGGGCTGCTGGCTACACCTTC. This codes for CASSRLEGAAGYTF.

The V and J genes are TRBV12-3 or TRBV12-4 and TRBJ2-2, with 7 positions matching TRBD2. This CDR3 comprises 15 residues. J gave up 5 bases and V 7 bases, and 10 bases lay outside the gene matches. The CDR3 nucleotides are TGTGCCAGCAAGTGGATAGCGGGTCCGACCGGGGAGCTGTTTTTT. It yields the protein CASKWIAGPTGELFF.

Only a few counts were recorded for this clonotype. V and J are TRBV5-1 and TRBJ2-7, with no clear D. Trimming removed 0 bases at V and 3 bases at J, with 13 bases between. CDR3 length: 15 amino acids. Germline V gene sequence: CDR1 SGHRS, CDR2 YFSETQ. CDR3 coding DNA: TGCGCCAGCAGCTTGGATTGGATCCAAAACTACGAGCAGTACTTC. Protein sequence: CASSLDWIQNYEQYF.

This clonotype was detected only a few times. This CDR3 reads CSAFLQGTGRGNEQFF. The CDR3 bases are TGCAGTGCTTTCCTTCAGGGTACGGGAAGGGGCAATGAGCAGTTCTTC. This rearrangement joins TRBV20-1 to TRBJ2-1; perhaps D is TRBD1 or TRBD2 (5 bases each). This CDR3 comprises 16 residues. The ends were cut back, 5 bases at V and 6 bases at J, with 23 bases in the middle. Germline V gives CDR1 DFQATT, CDR2 SNEGSKA (reference sequence).

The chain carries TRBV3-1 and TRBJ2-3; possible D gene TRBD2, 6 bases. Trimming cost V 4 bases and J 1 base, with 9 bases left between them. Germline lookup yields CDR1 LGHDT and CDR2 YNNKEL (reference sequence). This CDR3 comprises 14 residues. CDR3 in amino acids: CASSRSGGTDTQYF. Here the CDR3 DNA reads TGTGCCAGCAGCCGTAGCGGAGGCACAGATACGCAGTATTTT.

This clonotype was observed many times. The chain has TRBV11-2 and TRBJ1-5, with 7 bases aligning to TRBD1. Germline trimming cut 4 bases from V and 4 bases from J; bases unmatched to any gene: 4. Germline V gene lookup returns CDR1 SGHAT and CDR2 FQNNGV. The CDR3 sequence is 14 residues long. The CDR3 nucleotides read TGTGCCAGCAGCTATGACAGGGCGAATCAGCCCCAGCATTTT. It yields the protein CASSYDRANQPQHF.

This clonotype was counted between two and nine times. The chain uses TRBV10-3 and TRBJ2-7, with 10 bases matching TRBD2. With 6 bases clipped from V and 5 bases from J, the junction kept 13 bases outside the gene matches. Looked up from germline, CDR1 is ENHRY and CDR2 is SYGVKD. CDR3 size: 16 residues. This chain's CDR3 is CAIRVQREGRRDEQYF. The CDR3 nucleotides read TGTGCCATCAGGGTTCAGCGGGAGGGCCGAAGAGACGAGCAGTACTTC.

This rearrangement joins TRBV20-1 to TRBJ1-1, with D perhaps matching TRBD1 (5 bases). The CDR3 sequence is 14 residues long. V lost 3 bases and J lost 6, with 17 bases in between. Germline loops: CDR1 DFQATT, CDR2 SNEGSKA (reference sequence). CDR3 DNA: TGCAGTGCTAGGGGACTCAGGATGGGGCCTGAAGCTTTCTTT. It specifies CSARGLRMGPEAFF.

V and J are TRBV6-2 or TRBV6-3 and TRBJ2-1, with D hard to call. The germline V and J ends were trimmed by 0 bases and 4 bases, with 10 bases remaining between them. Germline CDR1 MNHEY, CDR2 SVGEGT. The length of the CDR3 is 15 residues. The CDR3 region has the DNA TGTGCCAGCAGTTACTCGAGAGTTGCTTACAATGAGCAGTTCTTC. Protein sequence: CASSYSRVAYNEQFF.

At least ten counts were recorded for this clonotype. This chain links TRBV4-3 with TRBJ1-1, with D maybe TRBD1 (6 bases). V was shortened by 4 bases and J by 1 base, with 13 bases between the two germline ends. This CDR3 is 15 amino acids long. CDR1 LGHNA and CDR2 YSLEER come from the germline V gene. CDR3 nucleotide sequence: TGCGCCAGCAGCCCAGTGGGACACGGGAACACTGAAGCTTTCTTT. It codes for CASSPVGHGNTEAFF.

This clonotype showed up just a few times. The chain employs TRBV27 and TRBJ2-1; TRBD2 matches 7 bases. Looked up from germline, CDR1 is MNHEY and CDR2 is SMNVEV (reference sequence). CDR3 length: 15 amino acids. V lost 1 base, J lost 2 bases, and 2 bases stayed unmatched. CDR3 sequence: CASSLWGGAYNEQFF. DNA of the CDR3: TGTGCCAGCAGTTTATGGGGGGGGGCCTACAATGAGCAGTTCTTC.